One sample yielded the 3 T cell receptor beta chains listed below, sequenced in a study of T cell changes during pregnancy in multiple sclerosis. Method: immunoSEQ multiplex PCR; TCRdb's copy keeps in-frame clones and lacks some. The sample holds approximately 88,000 clones, nearly 95% seen once. The material sequenced was peripheral blood, taken in the second trimester of pregnancy. These receptors originate from a female donor with multiple sclerosis, enrolled in a pregnancy study.

The chain combines TRBV4-2 with TRBJ2-1, with 7 bases that match TRBD1. The CDR3 has 16 amino acids. Unmatched junction bases numbered 15, after V lost 1 base and J lost 12 bases. Germline lookup yields CDR1 LGHNA and CDR2 YNFKEQ. CDR3 loop: CASSQGGGQASSGQFF. The CDR3, as DNA: TGTGCCAGCAGCCAAGGAGGAGGACAGGCGAGTAGTGGGCAGTTCTTC.

V usage is TRBV7-6 and J usage is TRBJ1-4; 9 nucleotides line up with TRBD1. The CDR3 sequence is 14 residues long. Germline lookup yields CDR1 SGHVS and CDR2 FNYEAQ. J gave up 8 bases and V 2 bases, and 3 bases lay outside the gene matches. In DNA form, the CDR3 reads TGTGCCAGCAGCTTATTGGGACAGGGAGAAAAACTGTTTTTT. It encodes CASSLLGQGEKLFF.

V is TRBV28 and J is TRBJ1-5, with TRBD1 identical over 8 bases. The length of the CDR3 is 17 residues. In germline, CDR1 is MDHEN, CDR2 SYDVKM. The V segment lost 0 bases and the J segment 0 bases; nucleotides outside the gene matches: 4. The chain's CDR3 is CASSLWVGTGSNQPQHF. In DNA form, the CDR3 reads TGTGCCAGCAGTTTATGGGTCGGGACAGGTAGCAATCAGCCCCAGCATTTT.